This T cell receptor (beta chain) was sequenced during a study of early T cells in non-severe SARS-CoV-2 infection. The TCR library protocol attached unique molecular identifiers to the individual cDNA molecules. Each CDR3 protein is one row after TCRdb ran MiXCR on the 5' RACE reads. The sample has around 100,000 distinct CDR3 sequences, around 13% seen once. Germline CDR1 and CDR2: SGHRS and YFSETQ. Trimming took 0 bases from V and 6 from J, leaving 13 bases between them. The CDR3 extends over 15 amino acids. This clonotype was counted a few times. The chain couples TRBV5-1 to TRBJ2-1; no firm D call. The sample was whole blood. This clonotype was sampled from an adult who was a healthcare worker with PCR-confirmed SARS-CoV-2 infection or an uninfected control (not recorded which). CDR3 loop: CASSLASLPGNEQFF. The CDR3 nucleotides read TGCGCCAGCAGCTTGGCTTCTCTTCCGGGCAATGAGCAGTTCTTC. Supplemented by reference TRBV5-1 and TRBJ2-1, the full variable domain reads KAGVTQTPRYLIKTRGQQVTLSCSPISGHRSVSWYQQTPGQGLQFLFEYFSETQRNKGNFPGRFSGRQFSNSRSEMNVSTLELGDSALYLCASSLASLPGNEQFFGPGTRLTVL.